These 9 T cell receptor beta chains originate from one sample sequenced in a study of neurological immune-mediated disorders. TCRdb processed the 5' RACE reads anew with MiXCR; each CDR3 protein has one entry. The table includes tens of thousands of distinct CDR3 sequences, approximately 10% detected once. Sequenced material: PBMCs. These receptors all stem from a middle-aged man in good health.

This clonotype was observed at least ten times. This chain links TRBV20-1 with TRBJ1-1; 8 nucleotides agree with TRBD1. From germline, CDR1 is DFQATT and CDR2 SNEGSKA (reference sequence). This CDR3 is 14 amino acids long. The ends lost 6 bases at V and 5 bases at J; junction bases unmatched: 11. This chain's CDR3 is CSAAVEQGGTEAFF. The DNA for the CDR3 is TGCAGTGCCGCCGTGGAACAGGGGGGGACTGAAGCTTTCTTT.

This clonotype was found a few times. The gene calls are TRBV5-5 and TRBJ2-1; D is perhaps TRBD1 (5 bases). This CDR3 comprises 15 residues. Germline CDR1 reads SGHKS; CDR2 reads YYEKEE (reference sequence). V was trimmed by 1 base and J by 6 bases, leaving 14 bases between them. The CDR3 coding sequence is TGTGCCAGCAGCTTGTGGGCAGGGAAGCTCAATGAGCAGTTCTTC. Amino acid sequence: CASSLWAGKLNEQFF.

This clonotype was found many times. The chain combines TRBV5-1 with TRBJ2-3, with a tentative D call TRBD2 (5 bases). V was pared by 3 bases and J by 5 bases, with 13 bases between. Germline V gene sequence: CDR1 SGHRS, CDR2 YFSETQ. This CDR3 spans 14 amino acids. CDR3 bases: TGCGCCAGCAGCTCCGGAAGCGGTGGAGATACGCAGTATTTT. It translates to CASSSGSGGDTQYF.

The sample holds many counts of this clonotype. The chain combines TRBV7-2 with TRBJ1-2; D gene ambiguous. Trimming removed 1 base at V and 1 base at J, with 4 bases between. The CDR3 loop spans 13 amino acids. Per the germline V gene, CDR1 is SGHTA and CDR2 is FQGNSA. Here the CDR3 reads CASSLDNNYGYTF. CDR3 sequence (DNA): TGTGCCAGCAGCTTAGACAATAACTATGGCTACACCTTC.

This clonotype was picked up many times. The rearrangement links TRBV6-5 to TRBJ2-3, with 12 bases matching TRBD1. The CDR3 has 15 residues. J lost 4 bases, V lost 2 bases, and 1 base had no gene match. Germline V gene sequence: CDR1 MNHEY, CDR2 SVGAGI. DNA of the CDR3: TGTGCCAGCAGTTACGGGACAGGGGGCCCAGATACGCAGTATTTT. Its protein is CASSYGTGGPDTQYF.

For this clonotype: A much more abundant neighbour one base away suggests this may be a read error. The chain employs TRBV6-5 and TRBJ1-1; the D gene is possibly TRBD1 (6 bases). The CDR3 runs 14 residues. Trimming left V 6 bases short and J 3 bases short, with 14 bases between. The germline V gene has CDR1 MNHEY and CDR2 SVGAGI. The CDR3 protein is CASSLEGVDTEAFF. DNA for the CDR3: TGTGCCAGCAGCTTGGAGGGGGTTGACACTGAAGCTTTCTTT.

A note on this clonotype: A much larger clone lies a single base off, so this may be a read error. The CDR3 loop reads CASSLVEASGSNEQYF. The CDR3, as DNA: TGTGCCAGCAGCTTAGTGGAGGCTAGCGGCAGTAACGAGCAGTACTTC. This chain links TRBV11-2 with TRBJ2-7; 7 positions match TRBD2. Germline loops: CDR1 SGHAT, CDR2 FQNNGV. V gave up 1 base and J gave up 5 bases; unmatched junction bases: 11. This CDR3 contains 16 residues.

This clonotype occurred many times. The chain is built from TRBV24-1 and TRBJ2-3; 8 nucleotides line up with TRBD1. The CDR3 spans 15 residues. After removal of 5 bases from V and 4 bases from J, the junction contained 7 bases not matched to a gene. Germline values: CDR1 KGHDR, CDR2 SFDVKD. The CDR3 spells CATSVTGTGADTQYF. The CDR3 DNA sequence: TGTGCCACCAGTGTTACCGGGACAGGCGCAGATACGCAGTATTTT.

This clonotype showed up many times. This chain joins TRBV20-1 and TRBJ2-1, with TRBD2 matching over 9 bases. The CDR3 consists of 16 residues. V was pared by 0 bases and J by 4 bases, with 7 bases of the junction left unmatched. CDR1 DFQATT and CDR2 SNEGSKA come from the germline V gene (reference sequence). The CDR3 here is CSARDLAGGDYNEQFF. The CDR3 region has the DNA TGCAGTGCTAGAGATCTCGCGGGAGGGGATTACAATGAGCAGTTCTTC.